Reported below is one T cell receptor (beta chain). The data stem from a study of blood T cell repertoires in COVID-19. Across the whole study: Both acute and convalescent COVID-19 samples were obtained from the United States, Italy and Spain. Sample material is recorded as cDNA or gDNA derived from T cells, B-cell-depleted T cells, or PBMCs.

CDR1 is GTSNPN, CDR2 SVGIG, per germline (reference sequence). The CDR3 covers 11 residues. V was clipped by 0 bases and J by 6 bases, with 5 bases between them. How the authors handled the data: Amplified reference gene primers provided the basis for estimating nucleated cell counts. Measured with immunoSEQ multiplex PCR; TCRdb has only the in-frame clones, and not every one. V and J calls and clone size are as listed in that table; D and trimming were resolved from the DNA. The sample comprises about 190,000 clones, 75% to 90% of which are singletons, and around 1.2% rests with the top ten. The sequence was collected from a man younger than 40 with acute or convalescent COVID-19. V is TRBV30 and J is TRBJ1-2; a weak D match, TRBD1 (5 bases). The sequenced material came from peripheral blood. The CDR3 region is CAWSVGDGYTF. In DNA, the CDR3 is TGTGCCTGGAGTGTAGGGGATGGCTACACCTTC. Full variable domain (outside the CDR3, taken from reference TRBV30 and TRBJ1-2): SQTIHQWPATLVQPVGSPLSLECTVEGTSNPNLYWYRQAAGRGLQLLFYSVGIGQISSEVPQNLSASRPQDRQFILSSKKLLLSDSGFYLCAWSVGDGYTFGSGTRLTVV.